This entry lists 14 T cell receptor beta chains sequenced from one sample in a study of T-cell memory formation after mild COVID-19. One entry per CDR3 protein, called by TCRdb with MiXCR from the 5' RACE reads. The table shows under 400,000 distinct CDR3 sequences, with around 21% occurring only once. The sample comprised PBMCs or a T cell subset sorted from them (not recorded which). Every receptor here comes from an adult woman who had mild COVID-19 (a few samples of this study predate the infection). Cell type and time point are not known.

The chain employs TRBV5-6 and TRBJ1-1; D remains ambiguous. V dropped 2 bases and J dropped 3 bases, with 11 bases sitting between them. Germline CDR1 reads SGHDT; CDR2 reads YYEEEE. The CDR3 has 14 residues. CDR3 residues: CASSFAREDTEAFF. The CDR3 coding sequence is TGTGCCAGCAGCTTCGCCCGGGAAGACACTGAAGCTTTCTTT.

This clonotype was seen more than once but under ten times. V is TRBV6-1 and J is TRBJ1-6, with D possibly matching TRBD1 (6 bases). Trimming removed 8 bases from V and 3 bases from J, with 11 bases in between. CDR1 is MNHNS and CDR2 is SASEGT in the germline V gene. This CDR3 has 14 amino acids. The DNA for the CDR3 is TGTGCCAGCGGAGGACAGAGCTATAATTCACCCCTCCACTTT. It codes for CASGGQSYNSPLHF.

The chain is built from TRBV4-1 and TRBJ2-4, with 8 bases that match TRBD1. The germline CDR1 and CDR2 sequences are MGHRA and YSYEKL. V trimming: 1 base; J trimming: 5 bases; junction bases outside the gene matches: 7. The CDR3 runs to 16 residues. For the CDR3, the DNA is TGCGCCAGCAGCCAAGGCCTTGGGACAGGCGAAAACATTCAGTACTTC. Protein: CASSQGLGTGENIQYF.

Written as DNA, the CDR3 is TGCGCCAGCAGCAGAACAGGGGGACCTGGGATCGAGACCCAGTACTTC. It is translated as CASSRTGGPGIETQYF. The chain has TRBV5-1 and TRBJ2-5; 8 nucleotides match TRBD1. Unmatched junction bases numbered 13, after V lost 4 bases and J lost 5 bases. Germline assignment: CDR1 SGHRS and CDR2 YFSETQ. This CDR3 is 16 amino acids long.

V is TRBV5-4 and J is TRBJ2-6; D is ambiguous. Germline CDR1 is SGHNT and CDR2 is YYREEE (reference sequence). This CDR3 region has 13 residues. The ends were cut back, 2 bases at V and 4 bases at J, with 4 bases in the middle. The CDR3 DNA follows: TGTGCCAGCAGCTTCAGGGGGGCCAACGTCCTGACTTTC. Protein product: CASSFRGANVLTF.

The rearrangement joins TRBV27 to TRBJ2-3; 8 positions match TRBD2. In germline, CDR1 is MNHEY, CDR2 SMNVEV (reference sequence). V was pared by 2 bases and J by 4 bases, with 8 bases of the junction left unmatched. The CDR3 length is 16 residues. The CDR3 DNA follows: TGTGCCAGCAGTTTAAAAGGCGCCGGGAGGGCAGATACGCAGTATTTT. As protein: CASSLKGAGRADTQYF.

This clonotype has more than one count but fewer than ten. The V and J genes are TRBV4-1 and TRBJ2-1, with 16 bases matching TRBD2. CDR1 is MGHRA and CDR2 is YSYEKL in the germline V gene. This CDR3 region has 21 residues. V was clipped by 0 bases and J by 0 bases; unmatched bases: 8. The CDR3 protein is CASSQDLGLAGGKSSYNEQFF. The CDR3 DNA is TGCGCCAGCAGCCAAGATCTGGGACTAGCGGGGGGGAAGAGCTCCTACAATGAGCAGTTCTTC.

The V call is TRBV5-1, the J call TRBJ1-2; TRBD1 is a possible D gene (6 bases). V gave up 4 bases and J gave up 6 bases, with 31 bases separating them. CDR1 is SGHRS and CDR2 is YFSETQ in the germline V gene. This CDR3 contains 19 residues. CDR3 region: CASSGGGLEGLTHRDGYTF. CDR3 coding DNA: TGCGCCAGCAGCGGCGGGGGTTTGGAGGGCTTAACCCACAGGGATGGCTACACCTTC.

This clonotype was seen more than once but under ten times. V and J are TRBV9 and TRBJ1-1; D perhaps matches TRBD1 (5 bases). Germline V gene sequence: CDR1 SGDLS, CDR2 YYNGEE. V lost 3 bases to trimming and J lost 5 bases, with 17 bases between them. The CDR3 sequence is 15 residues long. The CDR3 nucleotides read TGTGCCAGCAGCGCCCCAGGGCGTGGGCGGACTGAAGCTTTCTTT. It encodes CASSAPGRGRTEAFF.

The V gene is TRBV4-1, the J gene TRBJ1-2; TRBD1 agrees at 10 bases. Germline V gene lookup returns CDR1 MGHRA and CDR2 YSYEKL. V dropped 1 base and J dropped 4; count of bases not matched to a gene: 3. The CDR3 contains 15 residues. CDR3 coding DNA: TGCGCCAGCAGCCAAGGGGACAGGGGTGGCTATGGCTACACCTTC. Its protein is CASSQGDRGGYGYTF.

The V and J genes are TRBV12-3 or TRBV12-4 and TRBJ1-2; perhaps TRBD1 as D (6 bases). V was clipped by 2 bases and J by 4 bases, with 8 bases between them. The CDR3 runs to 13 residues. The CDR3 coding sequence is TGTGCCAGCAGTTTACAGGGGTTCTATGGCTACACCTTC. Its protein is CASSLQGFYGYTF.

This chain uses TRBV12-3 or TRBV12-4 with TRBJ1-2; 7 nucleotides align to TRBD1. V trimming: 6 bases; J trimming: 4 bases; junction bases outside the gene matches: 5. CDR3 length: 13 residues. CDR3 coding DNA: TGTGCCAGCAGGGACAGGATCTTCTATGGCTACACCTTC. Its protein is CASRDRIFYGYTF.

This clonotype was observed a handful of times. The V and J genes are TRBV10-2 and TRBJ2-1; 8 bases line up with TRBD2. Germline V gives CDR1 WSHSY, CDR2 SAAADI. The J segment lost 8 bases and the V segment lost 7 bases, leaving 7 bases of the junction unmatched. The CDR3 totals 13 residues. The CDR3 loop reads CASTPREAYEQFF. The CDR3 nucleotides are TGCGCCAGCACCCCGCGGGAGGCCTATGAGCAGTTCTTC.

This chain joins TRBV3-1 and TRBJ1-1; the D is unclear. CDR3 size: 15 residues. The V end lost 1 base, the J end lost 0 bases, and 9 bases lay between the germline ends. The germline CDR1 and CDR2 sequences are LGHDT and YNNKEL (reference sequence). The CDR3: CASSQGIWLNTEAFF. Here the CDR3 DNA reads TGTGCCAGCAGCCAAGGGATATGGTTGAACACTGAAGCTTTCTTT.